This entry concerns a single T cell receptor (beta chain). Its cognate antigen is unknown. The authors ran a second PCR of about 6 to 12 cycles using a sample-barcoded 5' primer and a J-beta primer mix. Each single sample gave us at least 3 million CDR3-containing paired-end reads. MiXCR, run by TCRdb on the 5' RACE reads, gives a single entry per CDR3 protein. Among over a million distinct CDR3 sequences listed, under 30% were seen once. The data were obtained in a study of blood T cells in healthy people across ages. Findings and limits, study-wide: TCR beta diversity correlated strongly with naive T cell percentage.

Germline loops: CDR1 SGHRS, CDR2 YFSETQ. The junction had 7 bases not matched to a gene; V was cut back by 6 bases and J by 1 base. There are 15 residues in the CDR3. The sample was also linked to a second study, of T cells of mothers and their children. That work adds: Per child, around 2.9 million TCR beta CDR3 reads were obtained, against over 9 million per mother.

The clonotype originates from a girl aged 2 to 10 in good health. The chain recombines TRBV5-1 with TRBJ2-5; TRBD2 matches at 9 bases. Sequencing was done on a sample of blood. This CDR3 reads CASKGSGGSQETQYF. The CDR3 nucleotides are TGCGCCAGCAAGGGAAGCGGGGGGTCCCAAGAGACCCAGTACTTC.